These 23 T cell receptor beta chains originate from one sample sequenced in a study of regulatory T cells in long-lasting Graves disease. Libraries of TCR beta came from iRepertoire HTBI primers plus Arm-PCR of CDR3 regions. TCRdb processed the multiplex PCR reads anew with MiXCR; each CDR3 protein has one entry. Of almost 350,000 distinct CDR3 sequences listed, less than 20% are singletons. Time point of the sample: persistent/refractory GD, antithyroid drugs over 5 years with positive TRAb. PBMC RNA served as the TCR library source. Specimen: peripheral blood mononuclear cells (PBMCs), collected when the disease was refractory, from a patient treated with antithyroid drugs. These receptors were taken from a female donor with Graves disease.

The J gene is TRBJ2-7, the V gene TRBV4-1; 7 nucleotides align to TRBD1. This CDR3 has 17 residues. Unmatched junction bases numbered 14, after V lost 3 bases and J lost 3 bases. The germline V gene has CDR1 MGHRA and CDR2 YSYEKL. As DNA, the CDR3 is TGCGCCAGCAGCCAGGTGACAGGGTGGAGAACGTTCTACGAGCAGTACTTC. Its protein is CASSQVTGWRTFYEQYF.

Comment on this clonotype: One base away lies a much larger clone, so this may be a sequencing read error. V and J are TRBV11-1 and TRBJ1-1, with a possible D match to TRBD1 (5 bases). There are 12 residues in the CDR3. Germline-derived CDR1 and CDR2 are SGHAT and FQDESV (reference sequence). In DNA form, the CDR3 reads TGTGCCAGCGGCTTAGCACAGGTTGAAGCTTTCTTT. Residues: CASGLAQVEAFF.

This clonotype was found many times. The V and J genes are TRBV20-1 and TRBJ2-5; perhaps TRBD1 as D (6 bases). The CDR3 consists of 12 residues. The germline V and J ends were trimmed by 3 bases and 4 bases, with 9 bases remaining between them. The V gene's germline CDR1 is DFQATT and CDR2 SNEGSKA (reference sequence). This CDR3 is CSASHRVETQYF. The CDR3 DNA sequence: TGCAGTGCTAGTCACAGGGTAGAGACCCAGTACTTC.

This clonotype was counted at least ten times. The gene calls are TRBV28 and TRBJ1-4; no definite D call. CDR1 and CDR2 (germline): MDHEN, SYDVKM. Trimming shortened V by 2 bases and J by 7 bases, and 14 bases separated the two germline ends. This CDR3 comprises 15 residues. The chain's CDR3 is CASSLRSWFGEKLFF. As DNA, the CDR3 is TGTGCCAGCAGTTTACGCTCCTGGTTTGGTGAAAAACTGTTTTTT.

This clonotype was recorded many times. V gene TRBV3-1 combines with J gene TRBJ1-2, with D possibly TRBD1 on 6 matching bases. CDR3 length: 18 amino acids. Trimming shortened V by 4 bases and J by 1 base, and 22 bases separated the two germline ends. CDR1 is LGHDT and CDR2 is YNNKEL in the germline V gene (reference sequence). CDR3 in amino acids: CASSPGGGYRSRNYGYTF. The CDR3, as DNA: TGTGCCAGCAGCCCGGGAGGGGGTTACAGGAGCCGTAACTATGGCTACACCTTC.

This clonotype was seen many times. V gene TRBV11-2 combines with J gene TRBJ2-5; D may match TRBD1 or TRBD2 (5 bases each). V was clipped by 1 base and J by 5 bases, with 14 bases between them. The CDR3 has 15 residues. Germline CDR1 reads SGHAT; CDR2 reads FQNNGV. CDR3 protein: CASSLAVGVGETQYF. CDR3 nucleotides: TGTGCCAGCAGCTTAGCAGTGGGGGTAGGCGAGACCCAGTACTTC. The entire variable domain, with the rest obtained from reference TRBV11-2 and TRBJ2-5, is as follows: EAGVAQSPRYKIIEKRQSVAFWCNPISGHATLYWYQQILGQGPKLLIQFQNNGVVDDSQLPKDRFSAERLKGVDSTLKIQPAKLEDSAVYLCASSLAVGVGETQYFGPGTRLLVL.

This clonotype was recorded many times. DNA of the CDR3: TGTGCCAGCACAATCCGAGGTACCGGATCTGGAAACACCATATATTTT. This gives the protein CASTIRGTGSGNTIYF. This rearrangement joins TRBV6-1 to TRBJ1-3; no definite D call. The CDR3 runs 16 residues. Between the trimmed V and J ends, which lost 7 bases and 1 base, there was a span of 17 bases. Looked up from germline, CDR1 is MNHNS and CDR2 is SASEGT.

Worth noting for this clonotype: A much larger clonotype is one base distant, so this may be a read error. The chain uses TRBV6-2 or TRBV6-3 and TRBJ1-2, with D possibly matching TRBD1 (5 bases). The CDR3 runs 18 residues. CDR1 and CDR2 from the germline V gene are MNHEY and SVGEGT. Deletions cut 2 bases from V and 2 bases from J, with 21 bases between. The CDR3 region has the DNA TGTGCCAGCAGTTACCGAAGCGCCGGACTGGGGCTGAACTATGGCTACACCTTC. It yields the protein CASSYRSAGLGLNYGYTF.

This clonotype was counted between two and nine times. The V and J genes are TRBV5-8 and TRBJ1-2; D is uncertain. V was clipped by 3 bases and J by 2 bases, with 11 bases between them. The length of the CDR3 is 14 residues. The V gene's germline CDR1 is SGHTS and CDR2 YDEGEE. The CDR3 DNA reads as TGTGCCAGCAGCTCTCGGACTTTGAACTATGGCTACACCTTC. It is translated as CASSSRTLNYGYTF.

This clonotype was counted many times. The V and J genes are TRBV6-1 and TRBJ2-7; tentatively, D is TRBD1 or TRBD2 (5 bases each). Germline V lookup: CDR1 MNHNS, CDR2 SASEGT. CDR3 length equals 13 residues. V was clipped by 5 bases and J by 6 bases, with 14 bases between them. CDR3 amino acids: CASSRYDGTEQYF. The DNA of the CDR3 is TGTGCCAGCAGTCGATATGACGGGACCGAGCAGTACTTC.

Many counts were recorded for this clonotype. As DNA, the CDR3 is TGTGCCAGCAGCCAATCGGCCAGCGGGGGGACCTACGAGCAGTACTTC. Translating gives CASSQSASGGTYEQYF. This chain links TRBV7-2 with TRBJ2-7, with 9 nucleotides matching TRBD2. Germline lookup yields CDR1 SGHTA and CDR2 FQGNSA. Trimming cost V 5 bases and J 2 bases; bases outside gene matches: 10. The CDR3 sequence is 16 residues long. The full variable domain, completed using reference TRBV7-2 and TRBJ2-7, is GAGVSQSPSNKVTEKGKDVELRCDPISGHTALYWYRQSLGQGLEFLIYFQGNSAPDKSGLPSDRFSAERTGGSVSTLTIQRTQQEDSAVYLCASSQSASGGTYEQYFGPGTRLTVT.

As concerns this clonotype: Since a much larger clone is just one base distant, this may be a read error. V is TRBV6-6 and J is TRBJ2-7; no clear D. Trimming left V 0 bases short and J 0 bases short, with 9 bases between. The CDR3 contains 15 residues. Germline CDR1 reads MNHNY; CDR2 reads SVGAGI (reference sequence). The chain's CDR3 is CASSYSGVSSYEQYF. The DNA for the CDR3 is TGTGCCAGCAGTTACTCGGGCGTGAGCTCCTACGAGCAGTACTTC.

In its sample, this clonotype was seen many times. The genes are TRBV10-3 and TRBJ1-3; D not certain. Germline assignment: CDR1 ENHRY and CDR2 SYGVKD. The CDR3 has 11 amino acids. Trimming cost V 3 bases and J 8 bases, with 5 bases left between them. The CDR3 region is CAISDAHTIYF. The DNA of the CDR3 is TGTGCCATCAGTGACGCACACACCATATATTTT.

This rearrangement joins TRBV2 to TRBJ1-3; 8 bases fit TRBD1. V shed 3 bases, J shed 15 bases, and the junction held 13 bases outside the gene matches. The CDR3 is 14 amino acids. Germline CDR1 and CDR2: SNHLY and FYNNEI. CDR3 residues: CASSEDRAGPVEYF. CDR3 in DNA: TGTGCCAGCAGTGAGGACAGGGCTGGACCCGTTGAATATTTT.

This clonotype occurred a few times. This chain uses TRBV6-2 or TRBV6-3 with TRBJ1-3; D is unclear. The CDR3 consists of 15 residues. Between the trimmed V and J ends, which lost 4 bases and 0 bases, there was a span of 10 bases. Germline CDR1 and CDR2: MNHEY and SVGEGT. CDR3 sequence reads: CASSWSASSGNTIYF. The CDR3 DNA sequence: TGTGCCAGCAGTTGGTCCGCTTCCTCTGGAAACACCATATATTTT.

This clonotype was counted only a few times. The rearrangement uses TRBV10-3 and TRBJ1-2; D not certain. The length of the CDR3 is 14 residues. Deletions cut 0 bases from V and 1 base from J, with 6 bases between. Germline-derived CDR1 and CDR2 are ENHRY and SYGVKD. CDR3 coding DNA: TGTGCCATCAGTGAGTCTCAGGTTAACTATGGCTACACCTTC. This gives the protein CAISESQVNYGYTF.

This sequence joins TRBV6-5 and TRBJ1-1; 7 bases agree with TRBD1. V lost 0 bases and J lost 4; bases outside the gene matches: 2. Germline V gene lookup returns CDR1 MNHEY and CDR2 SVGAGI. This CDR3 comprises 14 residues. The CDR3 DNA reads as TGTGCCAGCAGTTACTCCGCAGGGGGCACTGAAGCTTTCTTT. The encoded protein is CASSYSAGGTEAFF.

This clonotype showed up just a few times. J is TRBJ1-2 and V is TRBV7-9, with D possibly matching TRBD1 (5 bases). V lost 5 bases to trimming and J lost 2 bases, with 18 bases between them. The V gene's germline CDR1 is SEHNR and CDR2 FQNEAQ (reference sequence). This CDR3 contains 16 residues. The CDR3: CASSLGGTLENYGYTF. For the CDR3, the DNA is TGTGCCAGCAGCCTAGGCGGGACCCTTGAAAACTATGGCTACACCTTC.

The CDR3 region is CASSYSFTGELFF. CDR3 DNA sequence: TGTGCCAGCAGTTACTCGTTCACCGGGGAGCTGTTTTTT. The chain has TRBV6-5 and TRBJ2-2; D unresolved. The germline V gene has CDR1 MNHEY and CDR2 SVGAGI. The germline V and J ends were trimmed by 0 bases and 4 bases, with 3 bases remaining between them. The CDR3 is 13 residues long.

This chain joins TRBV10-3 and TRBJ2-5, with a possible D match to TRBD1 (6 bases). This CDR3 has 13 amino acids. Germline V CDR1 and CDR2: ENHRY, SYGVKD. This chain's CDR3 is CTTKGHNQETQYF. The CDR3 bases are TGTACCACGAAGGGACATAACCAAGAGACCCAGTACTTC.

A note on this clonotype: The junction does not match germline at one end; this may be a read error. The chain couples TRBV10-3 to TRBJ2-7; D remains ambiguous. The CDR3 is made up of 12 amino acids. The V gene's germline CDR1 is ENHRY and CDR2 SYGVKD. This CDR3 is CASSYPTIEQYF. CDR3 nucleotides: TGTGCCAGCAGTTACCCCACTATCGAGCAGTACTTC.

CDR3 sequence reads: CATYAKGAATGELFF. In nucleotides, the CDR3 is TGCGCCACCTATGCCAAGGGGGCGGCCACCGGGGAGCTGTTTTTT. The V and J genes are TRBV5-1 and TRBJ2-2, with 7 bases matching TRBD1. Trimming removed 9 bases from V and 4 bases from J; junction bases left unmatched: 12. This CDR3 is built from 15 residues. From germline, CDR1 is SGHRS and CDR2 YFSETQ.

The chain recombines TRBV7-8 with TRBJ2-1, with D possibly TRBD2 on 6 matching bases. Trimming left V 4 bases short and J 0 bases short, with 16 bases between. The CDR3 runs to 17 residues. Germline-derived CDR1 and CDR2 are SGHVS and FQNEAQ. CDR3 coding DNA: TGTGCCAGCAGCTCCCCCGGGAGACATAGCTCCTACAATGAGCAGTTCTTC. This gives the protein CASSSPGRHSSYNEQFF.